One T cell receptor beta chain is described in this entry. Using immunoSEQ multiplex PCR, the repertoire was profiled, and TCRdb retains in-frame clones only, with some absent. The table includes 15,000 to 20,000 clones, roughly 80% detected once. This sample was taken from a study of blood T cell repertoires in COVID-19. This CDR3 has 16 residues. Trimming removed 3 bases from V and 6 bases from J, with 21 bases in between. Germline lookup yields CDR1 MNHEY and CDR2 SVGEGT. The rearrangement uses TRBV6-2 or TRBV6-3 and TRBJ2-7, with a weak D call TRBD2 (7 bases). This clonotype was obtained from a human donor in a cohort sampled during active COVID-19. Input material: peripheral blood. The CDR3 sequence: CASSYTPPGGASEQYF. In DNA, the CDR3 is TGTGCCAGCAGTTATACCCCTCCGGGGGGCGCGTCCGAGCAGTACTTC.